This T cell receptor (beta chain) was recorded in a study of hypomethylating agent response in myelodysplastic syndrome. There are 20 residues in the CDR3. Trimming cost V 0 bases and J 2 bases; bases outside gene matches: 15. Per the germline V gene, CDR1 is LNHNV and CDR2 is YYDKDF (reference sequence). Sequencing used immunoSEQ multiplex PCR; TCRdb keeps in-frame clones, though not all of them. The sample gives around 6,600 clones, 70% to 85% of which show up once; approximately 9.9% is in the top ten. Material: bone marrow, obtained before or after starting hypomethylating agent treatment for myelodysplastic syndrome (not recorded which). The receptor was derived from a human donor with myelodysplastic syndrome. The chain is built from TRBV15 and TRBJ2-1; 8 bases are shared with TRBD2. The CDR3 coding sequence is TGTGCCACCAGCAGAGATATCGGACTAGCCTATCTGGGGGCCTACAATGAGCAGTTCTTC. Its translation is CATSRDIGLAYLGAYNEQFF.